Reported below is one T cell receptor (beta chain). Its antigen has not been determined. Per-base qualities were not stored, and no clone one base away is much larger. These data are taken from a study of identical twins (dated by TCRdb to the mid-2010s). For context, the study as a whole: The study deep-sequenced TCR alpha and beta repertoires from monozygotic twins, unrelated adults of various ages and cord blood to test whether fetal clonotypes persist. To rule out contamination, replicate twin experiments were performed at different times with different library preparation protocols. Study-wide conclusions, independent of this receptor: Compared with coincidental sharing between unrelated individuals, an excess of low generation-probability sequences was observed among out-of-frame TCR alpha sequences shared between twins. In monozygotic twins, recombination models systematically underestimated out-of-frame TCR alpha sharing, but the models matched the sharing seen between unrelated individuals. A weaker excess of twin sharing was found in beta out-of-frame sequences because the signal-to-noise ratio was lowered by fewer shared sequences. Because the same donors could not be followed over many years, the conclusions depended on cross-sectional statistical analysis. Invariant T cells such as MAIT and iNKT could partly confound zero-insertion analyses, though diverse VJ usage argued against this for most clonotypes. Abundant cord blood beta clonotypes had fewer insertions, young adult naive repertoires showed a similar but weaker trend, and memory repertoires showed no such trend.

V drops 2 bases and J drops 0 bases, leaving 12 bases in between. Reading the germline V gene gives CDR1 MNHEY and CDR2 SVGAGI. The CDR3 measures 16 amino acids from cysteine to phenylalanine. This entry keeps only the CDR3 DNA: 48 bases, framed from base 1. All donors were healthy Caucasians. Three pairs of female monozygotic twins, all aged roughly 18 to 29 years, made up the twin cohort. Peripheral blood mononuclear cells were the source from which RNA for the TCR libraries was isolated. Receptor libraries were prepared by 5' RACE. Reads for this sample came from an Illumina HiSeq 2000. Template switching added a universal primer binding site, and the final cDNA carried a unique molecular identifier that allowed TCR cDNA molecules to be counted accurately. First-strand cDNA for TCR alpha and beta chains was synthesized from specific primers in the conserved constant-segment region. Each cDNA library was double barcoded, with a SMART-Mk sample barcode plus Illumina barcodes, to control for contamination. TruSeq adapter sequences along with Illumina sample barcodes were introduced in two successive PCR steps. The Illumina HiSeq platform was used with custom primers to sequence TCR alpha and beta cDNA libraries. The study's processing was this. MiGEC was used to process raw reads and extract unique molecular identifiers, and MiXCR was used to find CDR3 positions. For each individual, recombination models were inferred using an EM algorithm with the repgenHMM and IGoR tools. Shared clonotype analysis was performed with the tcR package in R, normalizing sharing by the product of cloneset sizes. Out-of-frame nonproductive sequences were analyzed to study raw recombination free of thymic and clonal selection effects. Clones were called with MiXCR by TCRdb after fastp trimmed the public reads at Q25, and only in-frame beta chains were retained. CDR3 protein duplicates are merged, each entry listing the most common genes and DNA. The authors' filters were not applied to this entry. This sample holds around 650,000 distinct CDR3 sequences; roughly 7.2% were observed only once. Around 1.6% of the sample is in the top ten clones.

The data also belong to a second study, concerning yellow fever vaccine responses in identical twins. According to the second study: The T cell response to vaccination in identical twins was reported by the authors to appear partly convergent and partly personalized. In identical twins, the study followed T cell clones that responded to the vaccine with precision.

The sequence links TRBV6-5 to TRBJ2-3; the D gene identity is not certain. Source material: PBMCs. The receptor was derived from a young woman in good health. The nucleotide sequence reads as follows: TGTGCCAGCAGTTACATAGGTTCTGGAAGCACAGATACGCAGTATTTT. Its coded protein is CASSYIGSGSTDTQYF.